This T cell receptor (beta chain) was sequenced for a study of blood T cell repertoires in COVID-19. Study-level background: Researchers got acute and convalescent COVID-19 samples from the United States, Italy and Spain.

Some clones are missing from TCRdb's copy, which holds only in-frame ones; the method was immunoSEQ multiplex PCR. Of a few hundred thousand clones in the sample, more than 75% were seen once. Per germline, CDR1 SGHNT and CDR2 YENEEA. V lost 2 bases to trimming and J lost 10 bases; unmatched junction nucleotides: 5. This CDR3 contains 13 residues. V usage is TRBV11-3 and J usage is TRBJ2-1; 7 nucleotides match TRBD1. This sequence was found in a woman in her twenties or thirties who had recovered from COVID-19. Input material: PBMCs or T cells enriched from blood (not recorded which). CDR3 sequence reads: CASSLTGDREQFF. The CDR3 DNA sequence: TGTGCCAGCAGCTTAACAGGGGATAGGGAGCAGTTCTTC.